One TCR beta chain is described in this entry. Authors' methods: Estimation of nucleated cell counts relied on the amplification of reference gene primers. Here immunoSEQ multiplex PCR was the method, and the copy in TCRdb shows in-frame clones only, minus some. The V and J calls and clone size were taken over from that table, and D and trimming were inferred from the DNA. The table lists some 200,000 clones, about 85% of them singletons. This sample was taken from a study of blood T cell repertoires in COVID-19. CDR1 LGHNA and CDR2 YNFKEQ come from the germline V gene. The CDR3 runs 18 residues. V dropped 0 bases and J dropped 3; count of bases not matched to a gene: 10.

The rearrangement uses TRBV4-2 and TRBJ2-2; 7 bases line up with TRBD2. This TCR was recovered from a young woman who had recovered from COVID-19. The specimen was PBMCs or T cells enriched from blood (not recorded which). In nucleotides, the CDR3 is TGTGCCAGCAGCCAAGATTTCGGCGGGGGAACCTACACCGGGGAGCTGTTTTTT. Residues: CASSQDFGGGTYTGELFF.